What follows are 26 T cell receptor beta chains derived from one specimen sequenced in a study of cytomegalovirus exposure and HLA in healthy donors. PCR primers comprised 60 Vbeta and 13 Jbeta primers. Produced via immunoSEQ multiplex PCR; TCRdb's table is partial and in-frame only. The sample lists over 95,000 clones; about 80% were seen once. Sequenced material: PBMCs. The receptors shown here come from a female donor in good health and CMV-seronegative.

This chain links TRBV15 with TRBJ2-4, with D tentatively TRBD2 (5 bases). The V end lost 0 bases, the J end lost 1 base, and 7 bases lay between the germline ends. This CDR3 contains 15 residues. Germline V gene data show CDR1 as LNHNV and CDR2 as YYDKDF (reference sequence). In nucleotides, the CDR3 is TGTGCCACCAGCAGAGATCGCGGGGCCAAAAACATTCAGTACTTC. Its translation is CATSRDRGAKNIQYF.

The chain uses TRBV5-6 and TRBJ2-3; maybe TRBD2 (6 bases). V was shortened by 0 bases and J by 0 bases, with 14 bases between the two germline ends. Germline V CDR1 and CDR2: SGHDT, YYEEEE. The CDR3 totals 17 residues. This CDR3 reads CASSLGTGGASTDTQYF. The CDR3 DNA follows: TGTGCCAGCAGCTTGGGAACCGGGGGAGCTAGCACAGATACGCAGTATTTT.

The chain uses TRBV5-1 and TRBJ2-7; tentative D call: TRBD1 (6 bases). The V end was cut by 4 bases, the J end by 2 bases, with 13 bases between. Germline V gives CDR1 SGHRS, CDR2 YFSETQ. The length of the CDR3 is 14 residues. CDR3 amino acids: CASSPGPGAYEQYF. In DNA form, the CDR3 reads TGCGCCAGCAGCCCCGGACCAGGGGCCTACGAGCAGTACTTC.

This chain connects TRBV21-1 to TRBJ2-7; the D segment call TRBD1 is taken from the table without a DNA check. TRBV21-1 is termed a pseudogene. CDR3 length: 13 residues. The CDR3 is CASIGQGACEQYF. Here the CDR3 DNA reads TGTGCCAGCATTGGCCAGGGGGCTTGCGAGCAGTACTTC.

The chain carries TRBV19 and TRBJ1-5, with TRBD1 matching 12 bases. CDR1 and CDR2 from the germline V gene are LNHDA and SQIVND (reference sequence). V lost 4 bases, J lost 6 bases, and 13 bases stayed unmatched. The CDR3 contains 18 residues. The CDR3 region is CASSTVSGQGARSQPQHF. The CDR3 region has the DNA TGTGCCAGTAGTACCGTCTCGGGACAGGGGGCGCGAAGTCAGCCCCAGCATTTT.

V gene TRBV5-4 combines with J gene TRBJ1-2; 8 bases agree with TRBD1. V lost 3 bases to trimming and J lost 7 bases; unmatched junction nucleotides: 5. The CDR3 is made up of 13 amino acids. The V gene's germline CDR1 is SGHNT and CDR2 YYREEE (reference sequence). The CDR3 region has the DNA TGTGCCAGCAGCTCCCAGGGGGCGCTTGGCTACACCTTC. This translates into CASSSQGALGYTF.

The chain joins TRBV5-1 to TRBJ2-3, with D possibly TRBD1 on 6 matching bases. The CDR3 is 15 amino acids. Germline V gene lookup returns CDR1 SGHRS and CDR2 YFSETQ. Trimming took off 6 bases at V and 2 bases at J, with 16 bases between the two ends. The CDR3 DNA is TGCGCCAGCACCGGCCAGGGGCGCTTCACAGATACGCAGTATTTT. Amino acids: CASTGQGRFTDTQYF. Using reference TRBV5-1 and TRBJ2-3 for the parts outside the CDR3, the full variable domain is KAGVTQTPRYLIKTRGQQVTLSCSPISGHRSVSWYQQTPGQGLQFLFEYFSETQRNKGNFPGRFSGRQFSNSRSEMNVSTLELGDSALYLCASTGQGRFTDTQYFGPGTRLTVL.

This clone was counted between two and nine times. The rearrangement uses TRBV7-2 and TRBJ2-6; D unresolved. Per germline, CDR1 SGHTA and CDR2 FQGNSA. Deletions cut 6 bases from V and 4 bases from J, with 4 bases between. This CDR3 region has 12 residues. Here the CDR3 DNA reads TGTGCCAGCAGGGAGGGGGCCAACGTCCTGACTTTC. This gives the protein CASREGANVLTF.

V is TRBV6-5 and J is TRBJ1-5; D gene ambiguous. CDR1 MNHEY and CDR2 SVGAGI come from the germline V gene. V dropped 6 bases and J dropped 0 bases, with 9 bases sitting between them. CDR3 length equals 14 residues. CDR3 loop: CASSLTNSNQPQHF. The CDR3 DNA reads as TGTGCCAGCAGCCTGACAAATAGCAATCAGCCCCAGCATTTT.

The chain uses TRBV18 and TRBJ1-4; 9 positions agree with TRBD1. The germline V gene has CDR1 KGHSH and CDR2 LQKENI. There are 16 residues in the CDR3. After removal of 0 bases from V and 4 bases from J, the junction contained 3 bases not matched to a gene. In nucleotides, the CDR3 is TGTGCCAGCTCACCACCTACAGGGGGCGGTAATGAAAAACTGTTTTTT. Residues: CASSPPTGGGNEKLFF. Looking up the rest from reference TRBV18 and TRBJ1-4 gives the full variable domain: NAGVMQNPRHLVRRRGQEARLRCSPMKGHSHVYWYRQLPEEGLKFMVYLQKENIIDESGMPKERFSAEFPKEGPSILRIQQVVRGDSAAYFCASSPPTGGGNEKLFFGSGTQLSVL.

V and J are TRBV7-2 and TRBJ1-2; 8 bases align to TRBD1. This CDR3 has 14 residues. J was trimmed by 8 bases and V by 5 bases; bases with no gene match: 10. Germline-derived CDR1 and CDR2 are SGHTA and FQGNSA. CDR3 protein: CASSRDWTGKGYTF. CDR3 DNA: TGTGCCAGCAGCCGAGATTGGACAGGGAAGGGCTACACCTTC.

V usage is TRBV5-6 and J usage is TRBJ2-7; unclear D gene. Germline assignment: CDR1 SGHDT and CDR2 YYEEEE. V lost 0 bases and J 0 bases, leaving 4 bases between the germline ends. The CDR3 loop spans 13 amino acids. CDR3 protein: CASSLGSSYEQYF. CDR3 bases: TGTGCCAGCAGCTTGGGGAGCTCCTACGAGCAGTACTTC. Full variable domain (rest looked up from reference TRBV5-6 and TRBJ2-7): DAGVTQSPTHLIKTRGQQVTLRCSPKSGHDTVSWYQQALGQGPQFIFQYYEEEERQRGNFPDRFSGHQFPNYSSELNVNALLLGDSALYLCASSLGSSYEQYFGPGTRLTVT.

The chain is built from TRBV9 and TRBJ1-2; 9 bases line up with TRBD1. Germline assignment: CDR1 SGDLS and CDR2 YYNGEE. The junction had 6 bases not matched to a gene; V was cut back by 3 bases and J by 3 bases. The CDR3 loop spans 15 amino acids. CDR3 coding DNA: TGTGCCAGCAGCGGAGCACAGGGGGCCCACTATGGCTACACCTTC. This gives the protein CASSGAQGAHYGYTF.

The chain links TRBV9 to TRBJ2-2; 8 nucleotides line up with TRBD1. The CDR3 length is 15 residues. Germline lookup yields CDR1 SGDLS and CDR2 YYNGEE. Losses at the gene ends were 3 bases for V and 4 bases for J; bases not matched to a gene: 5. CDR3 region: CASSDRDRSTGELFF. In DNA, the CDR3 is TGTGCCAGCAGCGATAGGGACAGGAGCACCGGGGAGCTGTTTTTT.

The rearrangement links TRBV18 to TRBJ2-1; 16 bases align to TRBD2. With V trimmed by 6 bases and J by 0 bases, 5 bases remained unmatched. The CDR3 sequence is 18 residues long. Germline assignment: CDR1 KGHSH and CDR2 LQKENI. The CDR3 loop reads CASSRGLAGGSSYNEQFF. The CDR3 region has the DNA TGTGCCAGCTCCCGGGGACTAGCGGGGGGGAGCTCCTACAATGAGCAGTTCTTC.

This clone was observed a handful of times. The chain recombines TRBV6-6 with TRBJ1-1; D is possibly TRBD1 (6 bases). Germline V gene lookup returns CDR1 MNHNY and CDR2 SVGAGI (reference sequence). V lost 4 bases, J lost 8 bases, and 11 bases lay in between. The CDR3 loop spans 12 amino acids. CDR3 amino acids: CASSFRDNEAFF. Here the CDR3 DNA reads TGTGCCAGCAGTTTCCGGGACAACGAAGCTTTCTTT.

The gene calls are TRBV18 and TRBJ2-5, with TRBD1 matching 7 bases. V dropped 3 bases and J dropped 4; count of bases not matched to a gene: 5. The CDR3 has 14 amino acids. Germline V gene data show CDR1 as KGHSH and CDR2 as LQKENI. As DNA, the CDR3 is TGTGCCAGCTCACCCCGGGACAGAGGAGAGACCCAGTACTTC. It yields the protein CASSPRDRGETQYF.

This clone was recorded a few times. This chain uses TRBV5-8 with TRBJ2-7; D uncertain. Trimming left V 4 bases short and J 9 bases short, with 8 bases between. This CDR3 has 10 residues. Looked up from germline, CDR1 is SGHTS and CDR2 is YDEGEE. The CDR3 sequence is CASSDPGQYF. For the CDR3, the DNA is TGTGCCAGCAGCGACCCGGGGCAGTACTTC.

The V gene is TRBV7-6, the J gene TRBJ2-7; tentatively, D is TRBD2 (6 bases). Germline V gene sequence: CDR1 SGHVS, CDR2 FNYEAQ. V gave up 6 bases and J gave up 3 bases, with 21 bases separating them. The CDR3 runs 16 residues. Here the CDR3 reads CASSNTRDSTFYEQYF. CDR3 DNA: TGTGCCAGCAGTAATACACGGGACTCGACCTTCTACGAGCAGTACTTC.

The CDR3 loop is CASKGGARGEQYF. The CDR3 DNA follows: TGTGCCAGTAAAGGGGGTGCCAGAGGGGAGCAGTACTTC. The rearrangement links TRBV28 to TRBJ2-5, with D perhaps TRBD1 (6 bases). The CDR3 spans 13 residues. In germline, CDR1 is MDHEN, CDR2 SYDVKM. Trimming left V 9 bases short and J 11 bases short, with 22 bases between.

In its sample, this clone was seen once. This chain joins TRBV11-2 and TRBJ1-6; 9 nucleotides agree with TRBD1. The CDR3 covers 15 residues. V was clipped by 11 bases and J by 8 bases; unmatched bases: 13. The germline V gene encodes CDR1 SGHAT and CDR2 FQNNGV. The CDR3 DNA reads as TGTGCCGGGGCCTTGGACGGGACAGGGTATTCACCCCTCCACTTT. It codes for CAGALDGTGYSPLHF.

The chain recombines TRBV29-1 with TRBJ1-1; tentatively, D is TRBD1 (6 bases). Germline V CDR1 and CDR2: SQVTM, ANQGSEA. This CDR3 is 12 amino acids long. V lost 5 bases and J 1 base, leaving 8 bases between the germline ends. The CDR3 is CSVTGTNTEAFF. The CDR3 nucleotides read TGCAGCGTTACAGGGACGAACACTGAAGCTTTCTTT.

The genes are TRBV7-9 and TRBJ1-3; 9 bases agree with TRBD1. From germline, CDR1 is SEHNR and CDR2 FQNEAQ (reference sequence). Trimming removed 5 bases from V and 1 base from J; junction bases left unmatched: 6. This CDR3 has 16 amino acids. The CDR3 region has the DNA TGTGCCAGCAGCGCCAGGACAGGGGAATCTGGAAACACCATATATTTT. It codes for CASSARTGESGNTIYF.

The J gene is TRBJ1-1, the V gene TRBV30, with a weak D call TRBD1 (6 bases). CDR1 is GTSNPN, CDR2 SVGIG, per germline (reference sequence). The CDR3 extends over 14 amino acids. With 2 bases removed from V and 4 bases from J, the gap between germline ends came to 14 bases. CDR3 coding DNA: TGTGCCTGGAGTATGACAGGTGAGGCCACTGAAGCTTTCTTT. It yields the protein CAWSMTGEATEAFF.

This rearrangement joins TRBV2 to TRBJ1-4; 10 nucleotides agree with TRBD1. Looked up from germline, CDR1 is SNHLY and CDR2 is FYNNEI. Trimming removed 11 bases from V and 8 bases from J; junction bases left unmatched: 8. The CDR3 is 13 amino acids. CDR3 in DNA: TGTGCCGGACGGGGACAGGGGAGGGAAAAACTGTTTTTT. Translation gives CAGRGQGREKLFF.

This rearrangement joins TRBV7-8 to TRBJ2-3, with TRBD2 identical over 12 bases. Germline assignment: CDR1 SGHVS and CDR2 FQNEAQ. The junction had 9 bases not matched to a gene; V was cut back by 8 bases and J by 6 bases. The CDR3 covers 15 residues. The CDR3 sequence is CASLLASGGADTQYF. The CDR3 DNA follows: TGTGCCAGCCTCCTAGCTAGCGGGGGGGCGGATACGCAGTATTTT.